This TCR beta chain emerged from a study of T cells in Graves' hyperthyroidism and ophthalmopathy. Study results and caveats: Blood shared most expanded thyroid clonotypes above 0.001.

This clonotype was seen only once. Its antigen remains unidentified. One end of the junction varies from germline; a read error may be responsible. There are 14 residues in the CDR3. Germline V lookup: CDR1 SEHNR, CDR2 FQNEAQ (reference sequence). Exclusions: uncontrolled infection, other autoimmune disease, pregnancy, lactation. PBMCs were obtained from 9.5 to 10 ml fresh peripheral blood. Template material for amplifying TCR beta CDR3 regions consisted of RNA transcripts. The HTBI set primed first-round TCR CDR3 RT-PCR. TCRdb re-analysed the multiplex PCR reads in MiXCR, keeping a single row per CDR3 protein. The sample has more than 600,000 distinct CDR3 sequences; roughly 15% are singletons.

Sequenced: blood. The chain employs TRBV7-9 and TRBJ1-4; no clear D gene. The clonotype was recovered from a man aged 18 to 30 with Graves' hyperthyroidism. The CDR3 sequence is CASSSYSRNEKLFF. DNA for the CDR3: TGTGCCAGCAGCTCTTATTCCAGAAATGAAAAACTGTTTTTC.